Below are 11 T cell receptor beta chains sequenced from a single sample in a study of cytomegalovirus exposure and HLA in healthy donors. Researchers ran the PCR with 60 Vbeta and 13 Jbeta primers. Here immunoSEQ multiplex PCR was the method, and the copy in TCRdb shows in-frame clones only, minus some. The sample holds approximately 100,000 clones, around 81% seen once. Sequenced material: PBMCs. The receptors here all came from a woman aged 30 to 39 in good health and CMV-seronegative.

The chain combines TRBV5-1 with TRBJ2-3; TRBD2 matches at 8 bases. J lost 6 bases, V lost 4 bases, and 7 bases had no gene match. The CDR3 is 14 amino acids. Germline CDR1 and CDR2: SGHRS and YFSETQ. The CDR3 DNA reads TGCGCCAGCAGCAGGATAGCGGGATCCGATACGCAGTATTTT. This gives the protein CASSRIAGSDTQYF.

V gene TRBV7-9 combines with J gene TRBJ1-4, with D perhaps matching TRBD1 (5 bases). There are 13 residues in the CDR3. CDR1 is SEHNR, CDR2 FQNEAQ, per germline (reference sequence). V was cut by 8 bases and J by 8 bases, with 15 bases left in between. In nucleotides, the CDR3 is TGTGCCAGCCGCGGGGGGAACAGAGAAAAACTGTTTTTT. Translated, it gives CASRGGNREKLFF. The variable domain in full, completed from reference TRBV7-9 and TRBJ1-4, reads DTGVSQNPRHKITKRGQNVTFRCDPISEHNRLYWYRQTLGQGPEFLTYFQNEAQLEKSRLLSDRFSAERPKGSFSTLEIQRTEQGDSAMYLCASRGGNREKLFFGSGTQLSVL.

The genes are TRBV7-8 and TRBJ1-1, with 9 bases identical to TRBD1. The CDR3 sequence is 16 residues long. Per the germline V gene, CDR1 is SGHVS and CDR2 is FQNEAQ. V trimming: 4 bases; J trimming: 3 bases; junction bases outside the gene matches: 9. This CDR3 reads CASSSVDRGRDTEAFF. The DNA for the CDR3 is TGTGCCAGCAGCTCAGTCGACAGGGGGAGGGACACTGAAGCTTTCTTT.

There are a few counts of this clone. V usage is TRBV6-4 and J usage is TRBJ2-5; TRBD1 aligns across 9 bases. The CDR3 has 14 amino acids. Trimming removed 3 bases from V and 1 base from J; junction bases left unmatched: 0. CDR1 and CDR2 from the germline V gene are MRHNA and SNTAGT. The CDR3 nucleotides are TGTGCCAGCAGTGAGACAGGGGGCCAAGAGACCCAGTACTTC. Residues: CASSETGGQETQYF.

The genes are TRBV7-9 and TRBJ1-1, with D possibly matching TRBD1 (5 bases). This CDR3 has 14 amino acids. V gave up 3 bases and J gave up 0 bases, with 8 bases separating them. Germline lookup yields CDR1 SEHNR and CDR2 FQNEAQ (reference sequence). The CDR3 sequence: CASSFSGLNTEAFF. The CDR3 coding sequence is TGTGCCAGCAGCTTTTCAGGGTTGAACACTGAAGCTTTCTTT.

This chain uses TRBV19 with TRBJ2-7, with D possibly TRBD1 on 5 matching bases. V was trimmed by 3 bases and J by 2 bases, leaving 11 bases between them. Germline lookup yields CDR1 LNHDA and CDR2 SQIVND (reference sequence). This CDR3 comprises 14 residues. The CDR3 is CASSIGDRTYEQYF. In DNA, the CDR3 is TGTGCCAGTAGTATTGGTGACAGAACCTACGAGCAGTACTTC.

In its sample, this clone was seen once. One end of the junction is discordant with germline, which a read error may explain. V usage is TRBV10-3 and J usage is TRBJ2-5, with D hard to call. The better agreement between TRBJ2-7 and the DNA end casts doubt on the J call. Germline CDR1 is ENHRY and CDR2 is SYGVKD. The CDR3 has 14 residues. This CDR3 reads CATSDLRMPYEQYF. Written as DNA, the CDR3 is TGTGCCACCAGTGACCTGAGAATGCCCTACGAGCAGTACTTC.

The chain employs TRBV28 and TRBJ1-2; TRBD1 matches 8 bases. This CDR3 region has 13 residues. J gave up 0 bases and V 9 bases, and 3 bases lay outside the gene matches. Germline V gene data show CDR1 as MDHEN and CDR2 as SYDVKM. CDR3 sequence reads: CASTTGANYGYTF. As DNA, the CDR3 is TGTGCCAGTACGACAGGGGCTAACTATGGCTACACCTTC.

The chain joins TRBV29-1 to TRBJ2-5; 8 nucleotides match TRBD2. Germline-derived CDR1 and CDR2 are SQVTM and ANQGSEA. Trimming cost V 7 bases and J 3 bases; bases outside gene matches: 4. CDR3 size: 12 residues. Here the CDR3 reads CSATGGEETQYF. In DNA, the CDR3 is TGCAGCGCGACGGGGGGGGAAGAGACCCAGTACTTC.

This CDR3 is CAWTPLRLANEKLFF. The DNA for the CDR3 is TGTGCCTGGACCCCCCTAAGATTAGCTAATGAAAAACTGTTTTTT. The V gene is TRBV30, the J gene TRBJ1-4; unclear D gene. CDR3 length: 15 residues. Trimming stripped 4 bases from V and 3 bases from J, with 15 bases between. The germline V gene encodes CDR1 GTSNPN and CDR2 SVGIG (reference sequence). The full variable domain, in which reference TRBV30 and TRBJ1-4 provide the parts outside the CDR3, is SQTIHQWPATLVQPVGSPLSLECTVEGTSNPNLYWYRQAAGRGLQLLFYSVGIGQISSEVPQNLSASRPQDRQFILSSKKLLLSDSGFYLCAWTPLRLANEKLFFGSGTQLSVL.

The J gene is TRBJ1-5, the V gene TRBV27; 7 positions agree with TRBD1. Germline V CDR1 and CDR2: MNHEY, SMNVEV (reference sequence). Unmatched junction bases numbered 6, after V lost 6 bases and J lost 1 base. The CDR3 is made up of 15 amino acids. CDR3 protein: CASRRDSWSNQPQHF. CDR3 bases: TGTGCCAGCAGACGGGACAGTTGGAGCAATCAGCCCCAGCATTTT.